The next 24 T cell receptor beta chains were all read from a single sample in a study of blood T cell repertoires in COVID-19. Only in-frame clones appear in the TCRdb table, and some are missing; sequencing was by immunoSEQ multiplex PCR. The data show roughly 240,000 clones, about 79% seen once. The specimen sequenced was peripheral blood. These receptors were taken from a man aged 35-49 years who had recovered from COVID-19.

This clone was counted between two and nine times. The CDR3: CASGSRADTQYF. CDR3 bases: TGTGCTAGTGGTTCGAGGGCAGATACGCAGTATTTT. The J gene is TRBJ2-3, the V gene TRBV12-5; D is possibly TRBD2 (5 bases). V was cut by 4 bases and J by 4 bases, with 6 bases left in between. Germline CDR1 is LGHNT and CDR2 is FRNRAP. This CDR3 region has 12 residues.

V usage is TRBV2 and J usage is TRBJ1-6; D might be TRBD1 (6 bases). The CDR3 spans 13 residues. The germline gives CDR1 SNHLY, CDR2 FYNNEI. Trimming cost V 6 bases and J 10 bases, with 13 bases left between them. The CDR3 region has the DNA TGTGCCAGCAGAGGGGGGGTCGAGTCACCCCTCCACTTT. The encoded protein is CASRGGVESPLHF. The full variable domain, in which reference TRBV2 and TRBJ1-6 provide the parts outside the CDR3, is EPEVTQTPSHQVTQMGQEVILRCVPISNHLYFYWYRQILGQKVEFLVSFYNNEISEKSEIFDDQFSVERPDGSNFTLKIRSTKLEDSAMYFCASRGGVESPLHFGNGTRLTVT.

The chain couples TRBV12-3 or TRBV12-4 to TRBJ2-5; maybe TRBD2 (5 bases). V was pared by 3 bases and J by 2 bases, with 7 bases between. The CDR3 extends over 13 amino acids. The CDR3, as DNA: TGTGCCAGCAGTTTTGGAGGACAAGAGACCCAGTACTTC. This gives the protein CASSFGGQETQYF.

The chain couples TRBV6-5 to TRBJ1-1; D ambiguous. The CDR3 runs 15 residues. The V end lost 7 bases, the J end lost 5 bases, and 20 bases lay between the germline ends. The V gene's germline CDR1 is MNHEY and CDR2 SVGAGI. The CDR3 loop is CASMGGGWVSTEAFF. CDR3 sequence (DNA): TGTGCCAGCATGGGTGGAGGGTGGGTATCTACTGAAGCTTTCTTT.

The CDR3 spells CASGGAGDSPLHF. In DNA form, the CDR3 reads TGTGCCAGCGGGGGGGCAGGAGATTCACCCCTCCACTTT. The V and J genes are TRBV6-5 and TRBJ1-6, with TRBD1 as a possible D gene (6 bases). The CDR3 spans 13 residues. Trimming took 8 bases from V and 8 from J, leaving 13 bases between them. Germline CDR1 is MNHEY and CDR2 is SVGAGI.

This chain links TRBV7-2 with TRBJ1-3; maybe TRBD1 (6 bases). Looked up from germline, CDR1 is SGHTA and CDR2 is FQGNSA. CDR3 length: 14 amino acids. Trimming removed 5 bases at V and 0 bases at J, with 8 bases between. The CDR3 DNA follows: TGTGCCAGCAGCACAGGGCTCTCTGGAAACACCATATATTTT. Amino acid sequence: CASSTGLSGNTIYF.

The chain is built from TRBV7-9 and TRBJ1-4; D is uncertain. V was cut by 2 bases and J by 2 bases, with 12 bases left in between. Germline CDR1 and CDR2: SEHNR and FQNEAQ (reference sequence). CDR3 length equals 16 residues. As DNA, the CDR3 is TGTGCCAGCAGCTTAAGACGGCCCGGGACTAATGAAAAACTGTTTTTT. As protein: CASSLRRPGTNEKLFF. Based on the CDR3 plus reference TRBV7-9 and TRBJ1-4, the full variable domain is DTGVSQNPRHKITKRGQNVTFRCDPISEHNRLYWYRQTLGQGPEFLTYFQNEAQLEKSRLLSDRFSAERPKGSFSTLEIQRTEQGDSAMYLCASSLRRPGTNEKLFFGSGTQLSVL.

The rearrangement links TRBV3-1 (or the pseudogene TRBV3-2) to TRBJ1-3; D gene unclear. Trimming cost V 1 base and J 2 bases, with 3 bases left between them. This CDR3 is built from 13 residues. Germline CDR1 and CDR2: LGHDT and YNNKEL (reference sequence). CDR3 nucleotides: TGTGCCAGCAGCCAAGCTGCTGGAAACACCATATATTTT. Amino acid sequence: CASSQAAGNTIYF.

The chain recombines TRBV7-2 with TRBJ2-3, with D perhaps matching TRBD2 (6 bases). This CDR3 is built from 14 residues. With 7 bases removed from V and 4 bases from J, the gap between germline ends came to 15 bases. Germline CDR1 and CDR2: SGHTA and FQGNSA. CDR3 region: CASTQGWRADTQYF. In nucleotides, the CDR3 is TGTGCCAGCACCCAAGGGTGGAGGGCAGATACGCAGTATTTT.

The rearrangement joins TRBV7-7 to TRBJ2-2, with 10 nucleotides matching TRBD1. The CDR3 covers 13 residues. Germline CDR1 SSHAT, CDR2 FNYEAQ (reference sequence). Losses at the gene ends were 6 bases for V and 8 bases for J; bases not matched to a gene: 3. The CDR3: CASSRDRGGELFF. Here the CDR3 DNA reads TGTGCCAGCAGTCGGGACAGGGGAGGGGAGCTGTTTTTT.

This clone was found once. The V gene is TRBV4-3, the J gene TRBJ2-7, with 12 positions matching TRBD1. Trimming removed 2 bases from V and 7 bases from J; junction bases left unmatched: 6. The germline V gene has CDR1 LGHNA and CDR2 YSLEER. This CDR3 comprises 15 residues. CDR3 DNA sequence: TGCGCCAGCAGCCAATTCCGGGACAGGGGGCAGGAGCAGTACTTC. Its protein product is CASSQFRDRGQEQYF.

DNA of the CDR3: TGTGCCAGTCAAGGGGGCGGTTACGAGCAGTACTTC. Translating gives CASQGGGYEQYF. This chain connects TRBV19 to TRBJ2-7, with 7 bases identical to TRBD1. After removal of 8 bases from V and 4 bases from J, the junction contained 5 bases not matched to a gene. The CDR3 runs to 12 residues. CDR1 is LNHDA, CDR2 SQIVND, per germline (reference sequence).

This clone was seen a few times. This chain joins TRBV6-1 and TRBJ2-7; 12 nucleotides line up with TRBD2. This CDR3 comprises 17 residues. The germline CDR1 and CDR2 sequences are MNHNS and SASEGT. The ends lost 2 bases at V and 2 bases at J; junction bases unmatched: 7. The DNA for the CDR3 is TGTGCCAGCAGTGAAAGGCTAGCGGGGGGGGTAACCTACGAGCAGTACTTC. It is translated as CASSERLAGGVTYEQYF.

The genes are TRBV7-2 and TRBJ2-5; 11 bases match TRBD2. The junction had 4 bases not matched to a gene; V was cut back by 5 bases and J by 5 bases. Germline V gives CDR1 SGHTA, CDR2 FQGNSA. This CDR3 has 14 residues. The CDR3 protein is CASSHSGRGETQYF. DNA of the CDR3: TGTGCCAGCAGCCATAGCGGGAGGGGCGAGACCCAGTACTTC.

The rearrangement uses TRBV7-9 and TRBJ2-3; maybe TRBD2 (5 bases). This CDR3 region has 14 residues. V lost 5 bases to trimming and J lost 2 bases, with 11 bases between them. Looked up from germline, CDR1 is SEHNR and CDR2 is FQNEAQ (reference sequence). The CDR3 nucleotides read TGTGCCAGCAGCCGGAGCGGTAACACAGATACGCAGTATTTT. This gives the protein CASSRSGNTDTQYF.

This clone has a handful of counts. V gene TRBV19 combines with J gene TRBJ2-2; 7 bases fit TRBD2. Trimming cost V 3 bases and J 5 bases; bases outside gene matches: 6. The CDR3 runs 15 residues. CDR1 is LNHDA and CDR2 is SQIVND in the germline V gene (reference sequence). The CDR3 nucleotides read TGTGCCAGTAGTATCGGCGGGGGTTGGACCGGGGAGCTGTTTTTT. Amino acid sequence: CASSIGGGWTGELFF.

The rearrangement uses TRBV9 and TRBJ2-5; possibly TRBD1 for D (6 bases). CDR3 length equals 16 residues. Germline V gives CDR1 SGDLS, CDR2 YYNGEE. Trimming took off 0 bases at V and 5 bases at J, with 17 bases between the two ends. The CDR3: CASSVGGQPSRETQYF. The DNA for the CDR3 is TGTGCCAGCAGCGTAGGGGGGCAGCCCTCGCGGGAGACCCAGTACTTC.

The gene calls are TRBV6-6 and TRBJ1-6, with a tentative D call TRBD1 (5 bases). Trimming removed 2 bases at V and 5 bases at J, with 10 bases between. In germline, CDR1 is MNHNY, CDR2 SVGAGI (reference sequence). CDR3 length: 15 amino acids. The CDR3: CASSYRDSHNSPLHF. Here the CDR3 DNA reads TGTGCCAGCAGTTACAGAGACAGCCATAATTCACCCCTCCACTTT.

The CDR3 loop reads CASGQDIGNTIYF. For the CDR3, the DNA is TGTGCTTCAGGTCAGGATATCGGAAACACCATATATTTT. The chain employs TRBV19 and TRBJ1-3; no definite D call. There are 13 residues in the CDR3. Per germline, CDR1 LNHDA and CDR2 SQIVND (reference sequence).

This clone has only a few counts. The chain recombines TRBV12-5 with TRBJ2-1; tentative D call: TRBD1 (5 bases). The V gene lost 1 base and the J gene lost 0 bases, with 16 bases spanning the gap. In germline, CDR1 is LGHNT, CDR2 FRNRAP. The CDR3 spans 18 residues. The CDR3 DNA reads TGTGCTAGTGGTTTGGGTTGGGGCCCTACCAGCTCCTACAATGAGCAGTTCTTC. This sequence encodes CASGLGWGPTSSYNEQFF.

The chain has TRBV7-2 and TRBJ2-7; 13 bases line up with TRBD2. Germline V gene sequence: CDR1 SGHTA, CDR2 FQGNSA. This CDR3 has 15 residues. Germline trimming cut 5 bases from V and 6 bases from J; bases unmatched to any gene: 7. CDR3 loop: CASSLRTSGRGEQYF. CDR3 sequence (DNA): TGTGCCAGCAGCCTACGGACTAGCGGGAGAGGCGAGCAGTACTTC.

The CDR3 DNA reads TGTGCCAGCAGCTCACCACCGGGACTTAACACAGATACGCAGTATTTT. Translation gives CASSSPPGLNTDTQYF. The chain combines TRBV7-9 with TRBJ2-3; D perhaps matches TRBD2 (6 bases). CDR3 length equals 16 residues. Germline V gives CDR1 SEHNR, CDR2 FQNEAQ (reference sequence). Trimming removed 4 bases at V and 2 bases at J, with 16 bases between.

The rearrangement joins TRBV27 to TRBJ2-3; 7 bases line up with TRBD2. Germline CDR1 is MNHEY and CDR2 is SMNVEV (reference sequence). The CDR3 contains 12 residues. The J segment lost 7 bases and the V segment lost 11 bases, leaving 9 bases of the junction unmatched. The chain's CDR3 is CAVRTSSNTQYF. The DNA for the CDR3 is TGTGCCGTCAGGACTAGTTCAAATACGCAGTATTTT.

V and J are TRBV27 and TRBJ2-6; 9 bases match TRBD1. After removal of 2 bases from V and 2 bases from J, the junction contained 4 bases not matched to a gene. Per germline, CDR1 MNHEY and CDR2 SMNVEV (reference sequence). There are 17 residues in the CDR3. CDR3 coding DNA: TGTGCCAGCAGTTTAGGGACAGGGTTACCTGGGGCCAACGTCCTGACTTTC. It yields the protein CASSLGTGLPGANVLTF.